This T cell receptor (beta chain) originates from a study of T cell changes during pregnancy in multiple sclerosis. Trimming removed 0 bases from V and 2 bases from J, with 12 bases in between. The CDR3 spans 16 residues. Germline CDR1 is SGHDN and CDR2 is FVKESK. Sequencing was performed with immunoSEQ multiplex PCR; in TCRdb, only in-frame clones are kept and a portion is missing. The table includes more than 30,000 clones, nearly 90% detected once. Sample: CD4+ T cells from peripheral blood mononuclear cells, taken in the third trimester of pregnancy. The source of this sequence is a female donor in good health, enrolled as a control in a pregnancy study. The chain is built from TRBV14 and TRBJ2-3; TRBD1 might be the D (6 bases). CDR3 residues: CASSQDGGFNTDTQYF. The CDR3 nucleotides are TGTGCCAGCAGCCAAGATGGGGGCTTTAACACAGATACGCAGTATTTT. The whole variable domain, filled in from reference TRBV14 and TRBJ2-3, reads EAGVTQFPSHSVIEKGQTVTLRCDPISGHDNLYWYRRVMGKEIKFLLHFVKESKQDESGMPNNRFLAERTGGTYSTLKVQPAELEDSGVYFCASSQDGGFNTDTQYFGPGTRLTVL.